The 6 T cell receptor beta chains below come from one sample, sequenced in a study of T cells in Graves' hyperthyroidism and ophthalmopathy. RNA transcripts yielded amplified TCR beta CDR3 regions. During a first-round RT-PCR of the TCR CDR3, the HTBI primer set was used. TCRdb recomputed calls from the multiplex PCR reads with MiXCR, one row per CDR3 protein. The repertoire includes 400,000 to 550,000 distinct CDR3 sequences, 13% to 15% of them detected once, and about 17% sits in the top ten. The sequenced sample was blood. The receptors come from a woman aged 18-30 years with Graves' hyperthyroidism.

There are many counts of this clonotype. V and J are TRBV20-1 and TRBJ2-1, with 8 nucleotides matching TRBD1. Germline V gene lookup returns CDR1 DFQATT and CDR2 SNEGSKA (reference sequence). J lost 6 bases, V lost 2 bases, and 9 bases had no gene match. The CDR3 has 15 amino acids. The CDR3 here is CSARRGSGGGNEQFF. CDR3 sequence (DNA): TGCAGTGCTAGAAGGGGGTCAGGGGGCGGCAATGAGCAGTTCTTC.

At least ten counts were recorded for this clonotype. The rearrangement joins TRBV5-1 to TRBJ2-1; 10 positions match TRBD2. Germline CDR1 SGHRS, CDR2 YFSETQ. The V and J ends lost 0 bases and 8 bases, in that order; junction bases with no gene match: 11. The CDR3 sequence is 17 residues long. The CDR3 DNA reads TGCGCCAGCAGCTTGGCCCTTACGGCTAGCGGGAGCCATGAGCAGTTCTTC. Its translation: CASSLALTASGSHEQFF.

This clonotype has ten or more counts. The V and J genes are TRBV19 and TRBJ1-1, with 8 nucleotides matching TRBD1. Unmatched junction bases numbered 4, after V lost 1 base and J lost 0 bases. CDR3 size: 16 residues. In germline, CDR1 is LNHDA, CDR2 SQIVND (reference sequence). The DNA of the CDR3 is TGTGCCAGTAGTATAGGGGACAGGATGGTGAACACTGAAGCTTTCTTT. Its translation is CASSIGDRMVNTEAFF.

This chain uses TRBV6-1 with TRBJ1-2; perhaps TRBD1 as D (5 bases). Germline V gene lookup returns CDR1 MNHNS and CDR2 SASEGT. The CDR3 has 13 amino acids. V was cut by 7 bases and J by 8 bases, with 17 bases left in between. For the CDR3, the DNA is TGTGCCAGCACGGACACTGCATCAGAGGGCTACACCTTC. As protein: CASTDTASEGYTF.

J is TRBJ1-1 and V is TRBV12-5; D gene ambiguous. Germline lookup yields CDR1 LGHNT and CDR2 FRNRAP. This CDR3 spans 14 amino acids. V was shortened by 4 bases and J by 4 bases, with 13 bases between the two germline ends. The CDR3 region is CASGSYLRGTEAFF. The CDR3, as DNA: TGTGCTAGTGGTTCTTATCTCCGGGGCACTGAAGCTTTCTTT.

The V and J genes are TRBV29-1 and TRBJ1-2, with D possibly being TRBD1 (6 bases). Trimming took 8 bases from V and 4 from J, leaving 20 bases between them. Germline V CDR1 and CDR2: SQVTM, ANQGSEA. There are 14 residues in the CDR3. The CDR3 nucleotides are TGCAGCATCTATCGAATGGGGACACCCTATGGCTACACCTTC. It specifies CSIYRMGTPYGYTF.